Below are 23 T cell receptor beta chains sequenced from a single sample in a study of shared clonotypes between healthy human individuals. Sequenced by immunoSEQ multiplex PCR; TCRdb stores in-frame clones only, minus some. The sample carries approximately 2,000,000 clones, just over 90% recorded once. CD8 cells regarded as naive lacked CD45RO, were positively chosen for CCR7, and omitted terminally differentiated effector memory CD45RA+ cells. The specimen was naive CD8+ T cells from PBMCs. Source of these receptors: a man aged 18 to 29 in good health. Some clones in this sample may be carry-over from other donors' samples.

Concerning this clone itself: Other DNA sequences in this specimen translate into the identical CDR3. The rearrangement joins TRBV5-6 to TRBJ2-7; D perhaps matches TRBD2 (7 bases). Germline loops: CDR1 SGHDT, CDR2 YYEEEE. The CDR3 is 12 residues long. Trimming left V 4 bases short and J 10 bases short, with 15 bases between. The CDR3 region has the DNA TGTGCCAGCAGCCTTGGCGGGGGCGAACAGTACTTC. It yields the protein CASSLGGGEQYF.

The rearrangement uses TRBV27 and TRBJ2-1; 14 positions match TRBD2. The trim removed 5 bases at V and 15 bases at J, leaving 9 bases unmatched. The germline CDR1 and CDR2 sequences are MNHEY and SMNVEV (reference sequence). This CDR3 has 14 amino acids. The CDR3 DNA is TGTGCCAGCAGTCCGGGGACTAGCGGGAGAGGGCGGTTCTTC. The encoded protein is CASSPGTSGRGRFF.

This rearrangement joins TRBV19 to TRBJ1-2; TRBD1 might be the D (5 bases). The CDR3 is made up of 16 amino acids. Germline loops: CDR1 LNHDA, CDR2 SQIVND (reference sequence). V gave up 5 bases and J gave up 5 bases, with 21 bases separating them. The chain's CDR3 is CASSPSRDWGLYGYTF. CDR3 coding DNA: TGTGCCAGTAGTCCATCCCGGGACTGGGGCTTATATGGCTACACCTTC.

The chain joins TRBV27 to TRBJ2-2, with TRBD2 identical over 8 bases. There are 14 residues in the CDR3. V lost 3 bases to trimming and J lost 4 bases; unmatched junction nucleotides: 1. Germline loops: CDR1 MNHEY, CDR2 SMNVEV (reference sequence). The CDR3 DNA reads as TGTGCCAGCAGTTTGGGGACTAGCACCGGGGAGCTGTTTTTT. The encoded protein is CASSLGTSTGELFF.

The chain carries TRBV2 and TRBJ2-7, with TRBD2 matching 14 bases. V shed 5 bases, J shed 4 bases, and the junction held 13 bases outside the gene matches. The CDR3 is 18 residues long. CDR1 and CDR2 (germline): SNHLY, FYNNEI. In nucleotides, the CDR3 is TGTGCCAGCAGTCCACAGACTAGCGGGAGGGGTGTGTTATACGAGCAGTACTTC. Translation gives CASSPQTSGRGVLYEQYF. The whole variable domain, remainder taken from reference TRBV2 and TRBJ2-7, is EPEVTQTPSHQVTQMGQEVILRCVPISNHLYFYWYRQILGQKVEFLVSFYNNEISEKSEIFDDQFSVERPDGSNFTLKIRSTKLEDSAMYFCASSPQTSGRGVLYEQYFGPGTRLTVT.

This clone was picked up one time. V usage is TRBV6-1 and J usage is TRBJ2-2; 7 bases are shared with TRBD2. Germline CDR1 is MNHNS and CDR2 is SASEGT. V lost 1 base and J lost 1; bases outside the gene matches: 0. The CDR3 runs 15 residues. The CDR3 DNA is TGTGCCAGCAGTGAAGTAGCGGGGAACACCGGGGAGCTGTTTTTT. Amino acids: CASSEVAGNTGELFF.

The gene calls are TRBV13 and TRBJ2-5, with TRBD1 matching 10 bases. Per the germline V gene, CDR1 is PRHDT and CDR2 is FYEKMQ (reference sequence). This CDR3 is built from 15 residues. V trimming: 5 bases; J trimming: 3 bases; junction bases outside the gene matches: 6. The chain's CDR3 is CASSNSGQGEETQYF. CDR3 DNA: TGTGCCAGCAGCAACTCAGGACAGGGGGAAGAGACCCAGTACTTC. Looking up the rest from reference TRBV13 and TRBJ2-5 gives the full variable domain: AAGVIQSPRHLIKEKRETATLKCYPIPRHDTVYWYQQGPGQDPQFLISFYEKMQSDKGSIPDRFSAQQFSDYHSELNMSSLELGDSALYFCASSNSGQGEETQYFGPGTRLLVL.

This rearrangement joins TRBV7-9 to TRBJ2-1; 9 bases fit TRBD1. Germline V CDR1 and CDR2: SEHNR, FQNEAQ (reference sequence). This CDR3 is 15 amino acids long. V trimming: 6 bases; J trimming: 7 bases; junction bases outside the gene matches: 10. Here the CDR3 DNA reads TGTGCCAGCAGTTTGATGCCCGGGACAGGGAATGAGCAGTTCTTC. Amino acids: CASSLMPGTGNEQFF. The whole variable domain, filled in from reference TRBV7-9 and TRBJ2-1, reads DTGVSQNPRHKITKRGQNVTFRCDPISEHNRLYWYRQTLGQGPEFLTYFQNEAQLEKSRLLSDRFSAERPKGSFSTLEIQRTEQGDSAMYLCASSLMPGTGNEQFFGPGTRLTVL.

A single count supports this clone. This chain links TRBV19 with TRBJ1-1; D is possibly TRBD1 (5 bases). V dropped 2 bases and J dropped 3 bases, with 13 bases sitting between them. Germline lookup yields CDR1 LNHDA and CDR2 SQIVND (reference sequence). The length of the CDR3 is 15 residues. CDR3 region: CASSIQGYRDTEAFF. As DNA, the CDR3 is TGTGCCAGTAGTATACAGGGATATAGGGACACTGAAGCTTTCTTT. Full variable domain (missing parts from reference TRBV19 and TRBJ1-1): DGGITQSPKYLFRKEGQNVTLSCEQNLNHDAMYWYRQDPGQGLRLIYYSQIVNDFQKGDIAEGYSVSREKKESFPLTVTSAQKNPTAFYLCASSIQGYRDTEAFFGQGTRLTVV.

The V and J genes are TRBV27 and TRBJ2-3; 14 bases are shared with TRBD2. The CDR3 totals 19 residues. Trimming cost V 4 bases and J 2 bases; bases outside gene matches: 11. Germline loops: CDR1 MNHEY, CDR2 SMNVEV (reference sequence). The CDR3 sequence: CASSSRGTSGRDHTDTQYF. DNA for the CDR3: TGTGCCAGCAGTTCCCGTGGGACTAGCGGGAGAGATCACACAGATACGCAGTATTTT.

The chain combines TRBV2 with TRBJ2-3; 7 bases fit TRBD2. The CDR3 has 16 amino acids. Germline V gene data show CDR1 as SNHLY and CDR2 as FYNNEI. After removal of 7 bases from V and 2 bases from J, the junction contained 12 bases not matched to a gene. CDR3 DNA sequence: TGTGCCAGCAAGAGATTCGGCGGGGGAACCACAGATACGCAGTATTTT. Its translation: CASKRFGGGTTDTQYF. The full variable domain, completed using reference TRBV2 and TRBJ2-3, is EPEVTQTPSHQVTQMGQEVILRCVPISNHLYFYWYRQILGQKVEFLVSFYNNEISEKSEIFDDQFSVERPDGSNFTLKIRSTKLEDSAMYFCASKRFGGGTTDTQYFGPGTRLTVL.

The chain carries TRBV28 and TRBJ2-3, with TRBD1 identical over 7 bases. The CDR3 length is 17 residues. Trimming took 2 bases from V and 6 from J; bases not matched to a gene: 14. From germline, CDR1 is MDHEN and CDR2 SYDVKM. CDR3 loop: CASSLDRVYEPTDTQYF. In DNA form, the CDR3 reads TGTGCCAGCAGTTTAGACAGGGTTTATGAGCCAACGGATACGCAGTATTTT.

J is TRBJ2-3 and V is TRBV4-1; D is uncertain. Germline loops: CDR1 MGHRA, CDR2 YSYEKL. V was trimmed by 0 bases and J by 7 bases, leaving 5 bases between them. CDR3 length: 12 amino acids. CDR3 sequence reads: CASSQDRNTQYF. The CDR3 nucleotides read TGCGCCAGCAGCCAAGATCGCAATACGCAGTATTTT.

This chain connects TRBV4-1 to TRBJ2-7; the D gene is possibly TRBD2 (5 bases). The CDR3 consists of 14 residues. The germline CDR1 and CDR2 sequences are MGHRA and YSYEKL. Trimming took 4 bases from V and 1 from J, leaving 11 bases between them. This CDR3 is CASSPVERSYEQYF. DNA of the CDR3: TGCGCCAGCAGCCCTGTTGAGCGGTCCTACGAGCAGTACTTC.

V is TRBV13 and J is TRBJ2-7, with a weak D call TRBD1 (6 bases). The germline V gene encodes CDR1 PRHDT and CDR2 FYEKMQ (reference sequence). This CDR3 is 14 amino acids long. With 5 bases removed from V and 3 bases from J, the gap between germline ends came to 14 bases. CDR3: CASSPQGYIYEQYF. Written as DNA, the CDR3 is TGTGCCAGCAGCCCTCAGGGGTACATCTACGAGCAGTACTTC.

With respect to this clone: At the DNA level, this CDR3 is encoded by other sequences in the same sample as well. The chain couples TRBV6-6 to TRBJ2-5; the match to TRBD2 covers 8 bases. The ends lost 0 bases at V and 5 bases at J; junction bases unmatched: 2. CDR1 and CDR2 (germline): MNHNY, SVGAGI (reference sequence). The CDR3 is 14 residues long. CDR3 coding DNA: TGTGCCAGCAGTTACTCTCCGGGGGGGGAGACCCAGTACTTC. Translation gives CASSYSPGGETQYF.

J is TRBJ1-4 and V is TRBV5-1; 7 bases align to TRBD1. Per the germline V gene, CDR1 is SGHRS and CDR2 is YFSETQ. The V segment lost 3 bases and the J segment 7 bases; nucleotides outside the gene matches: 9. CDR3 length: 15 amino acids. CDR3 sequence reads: CASSSTRGWGEKLFF. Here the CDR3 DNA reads TGCGCCAGCAGCTCCACCAGGGGGTGGGGTGAAAAACTGTTTTTT.

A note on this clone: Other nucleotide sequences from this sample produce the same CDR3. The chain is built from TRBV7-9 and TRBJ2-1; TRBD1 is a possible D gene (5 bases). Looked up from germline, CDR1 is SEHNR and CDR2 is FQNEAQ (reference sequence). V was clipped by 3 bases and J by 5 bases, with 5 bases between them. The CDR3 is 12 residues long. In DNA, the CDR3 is TGTGCCAGCAGCTTGACAGACAATGAGCAGTTCTTC. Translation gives CASSLTDNEQFF.

CDR3 amino acids: CASSGQTSGSLNTGELFF. CDR3 DNA: TGTGCCAGCAGTGGACAGACTAGCGGGAGTTTAAACACCGGGGAGCTGTTTTTT. The V and J genes are TRBV2 and TRBJ2-2; 12 bases fit TRBD2. Germline lookup yields CDR1 SNHLY and CDR2 FYNNEI. Losses at the gene ends were 4 bases for V and 2 bases for J; bases not matched to a gene: 8. The CDR3 is made up of 18 amino acids. The variable domain in full, completed from reference TRBV2 and TRBJ2-2, reads EPEVTQTPSHQVTQMGQEVILRCVPISNHLYFYWYRQILGQKVEFLVSFYNNEISEKSEIFDDQFSVERPDGSNFTLKIRSTKLEDSAMYFCASSGQTSGSLNTGELFFGEGSRLTVL.

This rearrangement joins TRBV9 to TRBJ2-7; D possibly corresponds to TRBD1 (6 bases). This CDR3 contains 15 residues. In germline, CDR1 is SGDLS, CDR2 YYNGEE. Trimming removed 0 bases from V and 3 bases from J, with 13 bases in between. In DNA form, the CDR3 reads TGTGCCAGCAGCGTAGACGGGACAAGTGTCTACGAGCAGTACTTC. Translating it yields CASSVDGTSVYEQYF. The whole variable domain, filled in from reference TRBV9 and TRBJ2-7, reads DSGVTQTPKHLITATGQRVTLRCSPRSGDLSVYWYQQSLDQGLQFLIQYYNGEERAKGNILERFSAQQFPDLHSELNLSSLELGDSALYFCASSVDGTSVYEQYFGPGTRLTVT.

The CDR3 DNA sequence: TGTGCCAGTAGTACGCGGACTAACGAGCAGTACTTC. The encoded protein is CASSTRTNEQYF. The chain couples TRBV19 to TRBJ2-7; maybe TRBD2 (6 bases). Germline V gene sequence: CDR1 LNHDA, CDR2 SQIVND (reference sequence). V lost 4 bases to trimming and J lost 5 bases, with 9 bases between them. This CDR3 contains 12 residues. The full variable domain, in which reference TRBV19 and TRBJ2-7 provide the parts outside the CDR3, is DGGITQSPKYLFRKEGQNVTLSCEQNLNHDAMYWYRQDPGQGLRLIYYSQIVNDFQKGDIAEGYSVSREKKESFPLTVTSAQKNPTAFYLCASSTRTNEQYFGPGTRLTVT.

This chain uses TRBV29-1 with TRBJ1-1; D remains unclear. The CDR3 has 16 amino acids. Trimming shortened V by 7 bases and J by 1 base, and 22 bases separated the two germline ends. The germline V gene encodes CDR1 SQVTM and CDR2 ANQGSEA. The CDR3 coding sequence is TGCAGCGGGGTTCAGACAATGGTTATGAGGAACACTGAAGCTTTCTTT. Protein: CSGVQTMVMRNTEAFF.

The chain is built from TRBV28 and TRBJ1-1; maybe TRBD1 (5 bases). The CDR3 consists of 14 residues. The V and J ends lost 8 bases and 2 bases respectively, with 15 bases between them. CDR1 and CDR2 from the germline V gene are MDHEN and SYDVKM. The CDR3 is CASGYLGENTEAFF. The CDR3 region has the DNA TGTGCCAGCGGGTATCTAGGGGAAAACACTGAAGCTTTCTTT. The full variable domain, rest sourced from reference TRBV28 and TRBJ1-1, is DVKVTQSSRYLVKRTGEKVFLECVQDMDHENMFWYRQDPGLGLRLIYFSYDVKMKEKGDIPEGYSVSREKKERFSLILESASTNQTSMYLCASGYLGENTEAFFGQGTRLTVV.